This T cell receptor beta chain is from a study of blood T cell repertoires in COVID-19. Study context: The United States, Italy and Spain supplied acute and convalescent COVID-19 samples.

In the original workflow: Estimates of nucleated cell counts were drawn from the amplification of reference gene primers. The table came from immunoSEQ multiplex PCR; TCRdb's copy has only in-frame clones and leaves some out. That table gives V, J and clone size, and the DNA gave D and trimming. The sample lists some 95,000 clones, 75% to 95% occurring once. CDR1 and CDR2 from the germline V gene are KGHSH and LQKENI. Trimming took 3 bases from V and 6 from J, leaving 12 bases between them. The CDR3 spans 13 residues. Sequences were obtained from peripheral blood. This sequence originates from a human donor with active COVID-19. The donor label of this sample is uncertain. The V gene is TRBV18, the J gene TRBJ2-7; D might be TRBD2 (6 bases). The CDR3 loop is CASSPPAGSEQYF. DNA of the CDR3: TGTGCCAGCTCACCGCCGGCGGGGAGCGAGCAGTACTTC. Using reference TRBV18 and TRBJ2-7 for the parts outside the CDR3, the full variable domain is NAGVMQNPRHLVRRRGQEARLRCSPMKGHSHVYWYRQLPEEGLKFMVYLQKENIIDESGMPKERFSAEFPKEGPSILRIQQVVRGDSAAYFCASSPPAGSEQYFGPGTRLTVT.